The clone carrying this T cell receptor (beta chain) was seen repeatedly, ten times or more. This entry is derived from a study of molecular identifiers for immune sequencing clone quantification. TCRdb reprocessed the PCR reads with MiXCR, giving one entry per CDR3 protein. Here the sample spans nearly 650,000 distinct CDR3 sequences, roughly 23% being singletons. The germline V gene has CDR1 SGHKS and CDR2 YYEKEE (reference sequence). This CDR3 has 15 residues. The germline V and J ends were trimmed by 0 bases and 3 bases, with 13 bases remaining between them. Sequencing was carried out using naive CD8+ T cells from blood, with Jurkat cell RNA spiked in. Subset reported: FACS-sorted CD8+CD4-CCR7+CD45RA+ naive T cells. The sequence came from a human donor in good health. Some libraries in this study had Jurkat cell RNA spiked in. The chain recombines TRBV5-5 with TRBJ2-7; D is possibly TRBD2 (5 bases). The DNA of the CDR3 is TGTGCCAGCAGCTTGGGGGCAGGACTGAACTACGAGCAGTACTTC. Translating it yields CASSLGAGLNYEQYF. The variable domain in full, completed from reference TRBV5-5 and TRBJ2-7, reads DAGVTQSPTHLIKTRGQQVTLRCSPISGHKSVSWYQQVLGQGPQFIFQYYEKEERGRGNFPDRFSARQFPNYSSELNVNALLLGDSALYLCASSLGAGLNYEQYFGPGTRLTVT.